These 8 T cell receptor beta chains were all obtained from the same sample, sequenced in a study of CD8+ T cells in alopecia areata. cDNA serving as the sequencing template came from extracted, reverse transcribed RNA. The table came from immunoSEQ multiplex PCR; TCRdb's copy has only in-frame clones and leaves some out. The table records about 200,000 clones, approximately 60% of them present only once. Sequencing was done on a sample of CD8+ T cells sorted from blood. The receptor source for this set is a human donor in good health.

The rearrangement uses TRBV5-6 and TRBJ2-1, with TRBD2 as a possible D gene (6 bases). Germline-derived CDR1 and CDR2 are SGHDT and YYEEEE. V lost 4 bases to trimming and J lost 6 bases, with 14 bases between them. The length of the CDR3 is 14 residues. This CDR3 is CASSGGTSSNEQFF. The DNA of the CDR3 is TGTGCCAGCAGCGGAGGGACCAGTTCCAATGAGCAGTTCTTC.

The rearrangement joins TRBV14 to TRBJ1-2; no clear D. V lost 4 bases, J lost 1 base, and 7 bases lay in between. The CDR3 consists of 13 residues. Germline V gene sequence: CDR1 SGHDN, CDR2 FVKESK. The CDR3 sequence is CASSLYDNYGYTF. The CDR3 DNA sequence: TGTGCCAGCAGCCTCTATGATAACTATGGCTACACCTTC. Filled out from reference TRBV14 and TRBJ1-2, the complete variable domain reads EAGVTQFPSHSVIEKGQTVTLRCDPISGHDNLYWYRRVMGKEIKFLLHFVKESKQDESGMPNNRFLAERTGGTYSTLKVQPAELEDSGVYFCASSLYDNYGYTFGSGTRLTVV.

This clone was observed a few times. The CDR3 region has the DNA TGTGCCTGGACCTACACCCACGGCTATGGCTACACCTTC. The encoded protein is CAWTYTHGYGYTF. The chain is built from TRBV30 and TRBJ1-2; D is uncertain. With 4 bases removed from V and 4 bases from J, the gap between germline ends came to 13 bases. The CDR3 contains 13 residues. Germline lookup yields CDR1 GTSNPN and CDR2 SVGIG (reference sequence). The variable domain in full, with the rest retrieved from reference TRBV30 and TRBJ1-2, is SQTIHQWPATLVQPVGSPLSLECTVEGTSNPNLYWYRQAAGRGLQLLFYSVGIGQISSEVPQNLSASRPQDRQFILSSKKLLLSDSGFYLCAWTYTHGYGYTFGSGTRLTVV.

A few counts support this clone. The rearrangement links TRBV2 to TRBJ1-5; 7 bases align to TRBD1. CDR1 is SNHLY and CDR2 is FYNNEI in the germline V gene. Trimming cost V 6 bases and J 3 bases; bases outside gene matches: 5. This CDR3 is 14 amino acids long. The CDR3 bases are TGTGCCAGCAGGGGCGGGACAGTCAATCAGCCCCAGCATTTT. Encoded protein: CASRGGTVNQPQHF.

The chain uses TRBV23-1 and TRBJ1-4; D remains unclear. TRBV23-1 is designated an ORF whose function remains uncertain. The length of the CDR3 is 13 residues. Trimming cost V 3 bases and J 8 bases, with 10 bases left between them. The CDR3 DNA reads TGCGCCAGCAGTCATAGAAGCCACGAAAAACTGTTTTTT. Translation gives CASSHRSHEKLFF.

This rearrangement joins TRBV30 to TRBJ1-1; D gene uncertain. The CDR3 has 14 amino acids. V lost 3 bases and J 3 bases, leaving 14 bases between the germline ends. Germline V gene lookup returns CDR1 GTSNPN and CDR2 SVGIG (reference sequence). CDR3 sequence (DNA): TGTGCCTGGAGCGATCCCCTGGAGGACACTGAAGCTTTCTTT. This encodes CAWSDPLEDTEAFF.

V and J are TRBV5-4 and TRBJ2-7; 11 nucleotides match TRBD2. From germline, CDR1 is SGHNT and CDR2 YYREEE (reference sequence). Germline trimming cut 0 bases from V and 5 bases from J; bases unmatched to any gene: 10. The CDR3 length is 17 residues. The CDR3 DNA reads as TGTGCCAGCAGCTTGGTAGGGTTTACTAGCGGGGGCAACGAGCAGTACTTC. Protein sequence: CASSLVGFTSGGNEQYF. The full variable domain, in which reference TRBV5-4 and TRBJ2-7 provide the parts outside the CDR3, is ETGVTQSPTHLIKTRGQQVTLRCSSQSGHNTVSWYQQALGQGPQFIFQYYREEENGRGNFPPRFSGLQFPNYSSELNVNALELDDSALYLCASSLVGFTSGGNEQYFGPGTRLTVT.

This clone was picked up one time. CDR3 sequence reads: CASSPPGPVRETQYF. Here the CDR3 DNA reads TGTGCCAGCAGCCCACCCGGACCAGTCAGGGAGACCCAGTACTTC. V is TRBV11-3 and J is TRBJ2-5; no reliable D call. Germline V gene data show CDR1 as SGHNT and CDR2 as YENEEA. The CDR3 extends over 15 amino acids. V gave up 5 bases and J gave up 5 bases, with 18 bases separating them.